The clone carrying this T cell receptor (beta chain) was seen a few times. The data were obtained in a study of blood T cell repertoires in COVID-19. Study-wide background: Some COVID-19 samples were acute and others convalescent; all came from the United States, Italy and Spain. PBMCs, B-cell-depleted T cells, or T cells were the source of the cDNA or gDNA that made up the material.

Authors' processing steps: For nucleated cells, counts were estimated from reference gene primer amplification. Profiled with immunoSEQ multiplex PCR; TCRdb holds only in-frame clones, not every one. V, J and clone size are those of that table, while D and trimming were read from the DNA. Of 270,000 or so clones listed, approximately 86% are singletons. Germline lookup yields CDR1 LNHDA and CDR2 SQIVND (reference sequence). V shed 3 bases and J shed 2 bases, with 7 bases lying between them. This CDR3 comprises 13 residues. The rearrangement joins TRBV19 to TRBJ1-1, with D unclear. This sequence originates from a man aged 35 to 55 with active or convalescent COVID-19. Sequences were obtained from peripheral blood. This chain's CDR3 is CASSIWPNTEAFF. The CDR3, as DNA: TGTGCCAGTAGTATCTGGCCAAACACTGAAGCTTTCTTT.